This T cell receptor (beta chain) was recorded in a study of technical replicates of blood from a handful of donors. This table comes from immunoSEQ multiplex PCR, and its TCRdb copy is limited to in-frame clones, with some not included. The sample yields more than 65,000 clones, over 75% seen once. The sequence came from a human donor in good health. The sample taken for sequencing was T cells isolated from PBMCs.

The CDR3: CSVSAGTGGNQPQHF. CDR3 DNA: TGCAGCGTTTCTGCCGGGACAGGGGGCAATCAGCCCCAGCATTTT. The chain links TRBV29-1 to TRBJ1-5; 10 nucleotides line up with TRBD1. The ends lost 5 bases at V and 2 bases at J; junction bases unmatched: 6. CDR3 length: 15 residues. Germline V CDR1 and CDR2: SQVTM, ANQGSEA.